These T cell receptor beta chains were read from a single sample in a study of OX40 agonist ivuxolimab in advanced cancers. Data came from immunoSEQ multiplex PCR; TCRdb stores just in-frame clones and leaves some out. Altogether 72,000 or so clones are present, approximately 86% being singletons, with the ten largest covering under 1.5%. Sequencing used CD4+ or CD8+ T cells sorted from blood, obtained in a trial of the OX40 agonist ivuxolimab. These receptors were obtained from an adult with an advanced solid tumor such as melanoma, head and neck, liver or kidney cancer. The CDR3 runs from the conserved cysteine through the conserved F or W. The D gene is left open where the match is weak. For some rows the clone size is stated as once, few or many, or as a class when expanded; others skip it.

TRBV5-6	TRBD1	TRBJ2-2	NA	CASSRTGNTGELFF	TGTGCCAGCAGCCGGACAGGGAACACCGGGGAGCTGTTTTTT
TRBV4-1	NA	TRBJ2-7	NA	CASSQSPGYEQYF	TGCGCCAGCAGCCAATCCCCAGGGTACGAGCAGTACTTC
TRBV19	NA	TRBJ2-5	NA	CASSRRNQETQYF	TGTGCCAGTAGTCGCAGGAACCAAGAGACCCAGTACTTC
TRBV6-1	NA	TRBJ2-7	NA	CASKDLGKGYEQYF	TGTGCCAGCAAGGATCTGGGGAAGGGCTACGAGCAGTACTTC
TRBV5-4	NA	TRBJ1-1	NA	CASSDGAQVGTEAFF	TGTGCCAGTTCCGATGGGGCACAGGTTGGGACTGAAGCTTTCTTT
TRBV10-3	TRBD1	TRBJ2-4	NA	CAISSGTAENIQYF	TGTGCCATCAGCTCCGGGACAGCCGAGAACATTCAGTACTTC
TRBV29-1	TRBD2	TRBJ2-7	NA	CSVDGSSGTYEQYF	TGCAGCGTTGACGGTAGTAGCGGGACCTACGAGCAGTACTTC
TRBV6-6	NA	TRBJ2-7	NA	CASSYNQPVIYEQYF	TGTGCCAGCAGTTACAATCAGCCTGTTATCTACGAGCAGTACTTC
TRBV10-3	NA	TRBJ2-2	NA	CAINTGTPNTGELFF	TGTGCCATCAATACCGGGACGCCGAACACCGGGGAGCTGTTTTTT
TRBV5-6	NA	TRBJ1-2	few	CASSLAGEGYTF	TGTGCCAGCAGCTTGGCAGGGGAGGGCTACACCTTC
TRBV5-1	TRBD1	TRBJ1-1	NA	CASSTGQGAVNTEAFF	TGCGCCAGCAGCACGGGACAGGGGGCGGTCAACACTGAAGCTTTCTTT
TRBV30	NA	TRBJ2-1	NA	CAWSEANSYNEQFF	TGTGCCTGGAGTGAAGCGAACTCCTACAATGAGCAGTTCTTC
TRBV6-4	NA	TRBJ1-2	NA	CASSDQGVGYTF	TGTGCCAGCAGTGACCAGGGTGTAGGCTACACCTTC
TRBV18	NA	TRBJ1-5	few	CASSTSSNQPQHF	TGTGCCAGCTCAACGTCTAGCAATCAGCCCCAGCATTTT
TRBV5-1	NA	TRBJ1-4	NA	CASSTGFSNEKLFF	TGCGCCAGCAGCACCGGGTTTTCTAATGAAAAACTGTTTTTT
TRBV11-1	NA	TRBJ2-7	NA	CASSSALISLHGYEQYF	TGTGCCAGCAGCTCCGCTCTCATTTCGCTTCACGGCTACGAGCAGTACTTC
TRBV5-6	NA	TRBJ1-4	NA	CASSFRENEKLFF	TGTGCCAGCAGCTTTCGGGAAAATGAAAAACTGTTTTTT
TRBV5-1	TRBD1	TRBJ1-4	NA	CASRTGTGVGGKLFF	TGCGCCAGCAGGACCGGGACAGGGGTAGGGGGGAAACTGTTTTTT
TRBV2	TRBD1	TRBJ1-2	once	CASSLTGGGYTF	TGTGCCAGCAGTTTGACAGGGGGTGGCTACACCTTC
TRBV19	TRBD1	TRBJ2-5	few	CASSPGTGRQETQYF	TGTGCCAGTAGTCCCGGGACAGGGCGCCAAGAGACCCAGTACTTC
TRBV6-6	NA	TRBJ1-1	NA	CASRPTQVNTEAFF	TGTGCCAGCAGGCCGACACAAGTGAACACTGAAGCTTTCTTT
TRBV6-1	NA	TRBJ2-1	NA	CASNPPGYNEQFF	TGTGCCAGCAATCCACCTGGCTACAATGAGCAGTTCTTC
TRBV11-2	NA	TRBJ1-3	NA	CASSLAAINTIYF	TGTGCCAGCAGCTTAGCCGCGATCAACACCATATATTTT